The 5 T cell receptor beta chains presented below share a single source sample, sequenced in a study of T-cell reconstitution after alpha-beta-depleted transplantation in children. Library preparation (for TCRbeta) was performed with unique molecular identifiers. One entry per CDR3 protein results from TCRdb running MiXCR on the PCR reads. The sample consists of over 200,000 distinct CDR3 sequences, around 9.9% of them appearing once. Sequences were derived from PBMCs, sampled before TCRalphabeta/CD19-depleted stem cell transplant. Receptors were obtained from a child under two years old with acute myeloid leukemia, due to receive a stem cell transplant.

This clonotype appeared many times. The chain links TRBV29-1 to TRBJ2-7, with 7 nucleotides matching TRBD2. From germline, CDR1 is SQVTM and CDR2 ANQGSEA. With V trimmed by 3 bases and J by 0 bases, 8 bases remained unmatched. The CDR3 extends over 15 amino acids. This CDR3 is CSVEWGTTSSYEQYF. CDR3 DNA: TGCAGCGTTGAGTGGGGGACTACAAGCTCCTACGAGCAGTACTTC.

This clonotype was recorded many times. This chain joins TRBV20-1 and TRBJ2-1; TRBD2 aligns across 13 bases. CDR3 length equals 17 residues. V lost 2 bases, J lost 9 bases, and 13 bases stayed unmatched. CDR1 and CDR2 (germline): DFQATT, SNEGSKA (reference sequence). DNA for the CDR3: TGCAGTGCTAGAATCATAGGGGGGACTAGCGGGATCGGTGAGCAGTTCTTC. It yields the protein CSARIIGGTSGIGEQFF.

The sample holds a few counts of this clonotype. The CDR3 bases are TGTGCCAGCTCACCGTTAGCAGAAACCGGGGAGCTGTTTTTT. This gives the protein CASSPLAETGELFF. The chain uses TRBV18 and TRBJ2-2, with unresolved D. V was shortened by 3 bases and J by 5 bases, with 10 bases between the two germline ends. This CDR3 is built from 14 residues. CDR1 is KGHSH, CDR2 LQKENI, per germline.

There are many counts of this clonotype. The J gene is TRBJ2-1, the V gene TRBV5-1, with 9 nucleotides matching TRBD1. Losses at the gene ends were 0 bases for V and 13 bases for J; bases not matched to a gene: 8. The CDR3 is made up of 14 amino acids. Germline CDR1 reads SGHRS; CDR2 reads YFSETQ. The CDR3 protein is CASSLGGQGNHQFF. The CDR3, as DNA: TGCGCCAGCAGCTTGGGGGGACAGGGTAATCACCAGTTCTTC.

Many counts were recorded for this clonotype. The chain couples TRBV20-1 to TRBJ1-5; D is possibly TRBD1 (5 bases). The CDR3 length is 15 residues. Germline CDR1 reads DFQATT; CDR2 reads SNEGSKA (reference sequence). Trimming pared 6 bases from V and 0 bases from J, leaving 15 bases between. Written as DNA, the CDR3 is TGCAGTGCCGCGATCACGAGGGGTAGCAATCAGCCCCAGCATTTT. This sequence encodes CSAAITRGSNQPQHF.